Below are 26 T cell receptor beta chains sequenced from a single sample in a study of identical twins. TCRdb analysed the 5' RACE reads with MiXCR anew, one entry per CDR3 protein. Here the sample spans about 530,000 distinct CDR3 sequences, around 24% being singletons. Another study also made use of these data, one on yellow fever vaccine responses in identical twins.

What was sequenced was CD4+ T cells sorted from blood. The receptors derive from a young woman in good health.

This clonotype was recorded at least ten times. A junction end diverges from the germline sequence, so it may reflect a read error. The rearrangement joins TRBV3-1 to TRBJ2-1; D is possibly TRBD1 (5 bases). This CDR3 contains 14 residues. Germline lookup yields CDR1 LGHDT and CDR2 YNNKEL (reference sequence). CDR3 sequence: CASSLGQGRNEQFF. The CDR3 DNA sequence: TGCGCCAGCAGCTTGGGGCAGGGTAGGAATGAGCAGTTCTTC.

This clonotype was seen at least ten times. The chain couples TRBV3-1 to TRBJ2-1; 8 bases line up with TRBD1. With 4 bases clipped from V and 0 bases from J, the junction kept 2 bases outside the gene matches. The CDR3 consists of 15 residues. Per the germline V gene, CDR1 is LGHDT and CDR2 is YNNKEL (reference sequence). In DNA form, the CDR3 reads TGTGCCAGCAGCCGGGACAGGAGCTCCTACAATGAGCAGTTCTTC. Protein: CASSRDRSSYNEQFF.

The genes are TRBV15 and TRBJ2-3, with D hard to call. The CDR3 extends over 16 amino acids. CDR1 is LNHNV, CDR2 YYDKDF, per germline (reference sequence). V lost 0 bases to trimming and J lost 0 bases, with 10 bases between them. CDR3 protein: CATSRDITRSTDTQYF. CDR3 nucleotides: TGTGCCACCAGCAGAGATATCACCAGAAGCACAGATACGCAGTATTTT.

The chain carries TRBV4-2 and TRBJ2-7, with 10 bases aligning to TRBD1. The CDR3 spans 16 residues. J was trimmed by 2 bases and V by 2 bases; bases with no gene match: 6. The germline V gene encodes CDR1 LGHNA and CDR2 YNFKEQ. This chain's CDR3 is CASSQSGQGVPYEQYF. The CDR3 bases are TGTGCCAGCAGCCAATCTGGACAGGGGGTACCCTACGAGCAGTACTTC.

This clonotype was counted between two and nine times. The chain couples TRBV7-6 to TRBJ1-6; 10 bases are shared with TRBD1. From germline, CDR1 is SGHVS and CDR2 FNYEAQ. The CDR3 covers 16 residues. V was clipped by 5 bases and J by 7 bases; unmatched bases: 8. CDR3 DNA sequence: TGTGCCAGCAGCCTGGGGACAGGGGCTAACAATTCACCCCTCCACTTT. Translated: CASSLGTGANNSPLHF.

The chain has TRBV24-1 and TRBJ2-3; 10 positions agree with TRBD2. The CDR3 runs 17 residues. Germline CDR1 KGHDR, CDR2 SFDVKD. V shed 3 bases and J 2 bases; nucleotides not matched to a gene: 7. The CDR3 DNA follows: TGTGCCACCAGTGATACCCCGGGACTAGCGTCCACAGATACGCAGTATTTT. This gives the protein CATSDTPGLASTDTQYF.

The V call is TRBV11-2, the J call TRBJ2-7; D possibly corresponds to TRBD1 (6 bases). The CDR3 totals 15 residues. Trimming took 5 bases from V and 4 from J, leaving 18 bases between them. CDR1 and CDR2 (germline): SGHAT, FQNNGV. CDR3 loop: CASSPSRQARYEQYF. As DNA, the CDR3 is TGTGCCAGCAGCCCGAGTAGACAGGCCCGATACGAGCAGTACTTC. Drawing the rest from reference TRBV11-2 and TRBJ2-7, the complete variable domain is EAGVAQSPRYKIIEKRQSVAFWCNPISGHATLYWYQQILGQGPKLLIQFQNNGVVDDSQLPKDRFSAERLKGVDSTLKIQPAKLEDSAVYLCASSPSRQARYEQYFGPGTRLTVT.

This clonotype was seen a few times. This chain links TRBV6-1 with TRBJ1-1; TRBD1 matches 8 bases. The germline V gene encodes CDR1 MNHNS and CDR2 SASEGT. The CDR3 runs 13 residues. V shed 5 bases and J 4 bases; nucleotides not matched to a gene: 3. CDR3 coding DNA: TGTGCCAGCAGTACCACAGGGGGCACTGAAGCTTTCTTT. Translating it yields CASSTTGGTEAFF.

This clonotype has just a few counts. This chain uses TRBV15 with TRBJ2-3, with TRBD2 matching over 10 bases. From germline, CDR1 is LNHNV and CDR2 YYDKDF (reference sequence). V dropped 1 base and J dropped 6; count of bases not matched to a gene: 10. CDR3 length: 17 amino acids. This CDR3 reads CATSRVGIAGGLDTQYF. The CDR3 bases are TGTGCCACCAGCAGAGTAGGGATAGCGGGAGGTTTGGATACGCAGTATTTT. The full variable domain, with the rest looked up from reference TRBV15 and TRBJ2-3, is DAMVIQNPRYQVTQFGKPVTLSCSQTLNHNVMYWYQQKSSQAPKLLFHYYDKDFNNEADTPDNFQSRRPNTSFCFLDIRSPGLGDTAMYLCATSRVGIAGGLDTQYFGPGTRLTVL.

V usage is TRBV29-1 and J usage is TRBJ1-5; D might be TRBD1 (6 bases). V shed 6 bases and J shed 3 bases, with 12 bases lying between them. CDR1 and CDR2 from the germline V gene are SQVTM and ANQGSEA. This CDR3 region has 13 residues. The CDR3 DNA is TGCAGCGTCCAGAGGGACATCAATCAGCCCCAGCATTTT. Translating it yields CSVQRDINQPQHF.

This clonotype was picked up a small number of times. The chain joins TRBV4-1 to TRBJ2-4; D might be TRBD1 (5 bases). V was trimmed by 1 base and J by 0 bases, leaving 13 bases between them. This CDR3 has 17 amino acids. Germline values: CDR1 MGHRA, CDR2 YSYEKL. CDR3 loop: CASSQVGDSLAKNIQYF. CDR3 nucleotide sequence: TGCGCCAGCAGCCAAGTTGGCGACAGTCTAGCCAAAAACATTCAGTACTTC.

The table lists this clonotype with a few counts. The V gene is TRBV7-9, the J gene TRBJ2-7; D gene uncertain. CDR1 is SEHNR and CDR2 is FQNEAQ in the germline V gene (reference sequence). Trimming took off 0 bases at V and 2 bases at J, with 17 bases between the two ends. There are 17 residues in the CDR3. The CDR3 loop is CASSLAGRSSRPYEQYF. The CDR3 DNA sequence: TGTGCCAGCAGCTTAGCCGGACGGAGCAGTCGACCCTACGAGCAGTACTTC. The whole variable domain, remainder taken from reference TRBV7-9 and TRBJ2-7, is DTGVSQNPRHKITKRGQNVTFRCDPISEHNRLYWYRQTLGQGPEFLTYFQNEAQLEKSRLLSDRFSAERPKGSFSTLEIQRTEQGDSAMYLCASSLAGRSSRPYEQYFGPGTRLTVT.

The CDR3: CASSRQQENTEAFF. CDR3 DNA: TGTGCCAGCAGCCGGCAACAGGAGAACACTGAAGCTTTCTTT. The chain uses TRBV7-8 and TRBJ1-1; D is possibly TRBD1 (5 bases). Per the germline V gene, CDR1 is SGHVS and CDR2 is FQNEAQ. This CDR3 comprises 14 residues. V shed 5 bases and J shed 1 base, with 11 bases lying between them.

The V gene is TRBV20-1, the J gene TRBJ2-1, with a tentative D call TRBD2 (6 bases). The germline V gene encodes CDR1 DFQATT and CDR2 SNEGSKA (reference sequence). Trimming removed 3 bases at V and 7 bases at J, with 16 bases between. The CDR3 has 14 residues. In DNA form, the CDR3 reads TGCAGTGCTAGGGTTAGCGGAGGTGTGAATGAGCAGTTCTTC. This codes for CSARVSGGVNEQFF.

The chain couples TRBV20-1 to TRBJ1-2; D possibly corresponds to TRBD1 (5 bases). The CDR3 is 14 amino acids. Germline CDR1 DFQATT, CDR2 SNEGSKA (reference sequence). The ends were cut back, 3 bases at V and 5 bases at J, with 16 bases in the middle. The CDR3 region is CSARDPGRPYGYTF. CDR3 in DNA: TGCAGTGCTAGGGACCCGGGACGGCCGTATGGCTACACCTTC.

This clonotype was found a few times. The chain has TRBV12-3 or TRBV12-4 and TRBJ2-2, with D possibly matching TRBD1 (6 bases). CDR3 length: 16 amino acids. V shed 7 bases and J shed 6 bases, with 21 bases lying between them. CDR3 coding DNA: TGTGCCAGCACCCCTGGTGTTGGGGGCCTACCCGGGGAGCTGTTTTTT. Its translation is CASTPGVGGLPGELFF.

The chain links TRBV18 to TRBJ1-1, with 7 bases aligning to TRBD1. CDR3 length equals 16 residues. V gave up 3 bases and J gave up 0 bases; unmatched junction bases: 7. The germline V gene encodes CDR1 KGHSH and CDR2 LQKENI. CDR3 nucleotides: TGTGCCAGCTCACCGCGGACAGGTTTCATGAACACTGAAGCTTTCTTT. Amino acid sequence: CASSPRTGFMNTEAFF. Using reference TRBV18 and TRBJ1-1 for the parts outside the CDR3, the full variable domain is NAGVMQNPRHLVRRRGQEARLRCSPMKGHSHVYWYRQLPEEGLKFMVYLQKENIIDESGMPKERFSAEFPKEGPSILRIQQVVRGDSAAYFCASSPRTGFMNTEAFFGQGTRLTVV.

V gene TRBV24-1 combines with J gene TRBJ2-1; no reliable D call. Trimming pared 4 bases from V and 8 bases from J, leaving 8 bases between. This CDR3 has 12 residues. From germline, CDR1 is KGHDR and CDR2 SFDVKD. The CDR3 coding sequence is TGTGCCACCAGTGACCGGGTTGATGAGCAGTTCTTC. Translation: CATSDRVDEQFF.

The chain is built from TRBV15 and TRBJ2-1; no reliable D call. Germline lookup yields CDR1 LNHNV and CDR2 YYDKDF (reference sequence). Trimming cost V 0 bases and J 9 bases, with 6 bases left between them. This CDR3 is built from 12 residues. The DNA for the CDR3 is TGTGCCACCAGCAGAGATTTGGGTGAGCAGTTCTTC. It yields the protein CATSRDLGEQFF.

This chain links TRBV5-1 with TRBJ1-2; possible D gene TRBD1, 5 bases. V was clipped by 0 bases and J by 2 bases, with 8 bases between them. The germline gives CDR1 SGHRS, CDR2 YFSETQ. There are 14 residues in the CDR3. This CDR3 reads CASSLEGLNYGYTF. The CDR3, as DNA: TGCGCCAGCAGCTTGGAGGGACTAAACTATGGCTACACCTTC.

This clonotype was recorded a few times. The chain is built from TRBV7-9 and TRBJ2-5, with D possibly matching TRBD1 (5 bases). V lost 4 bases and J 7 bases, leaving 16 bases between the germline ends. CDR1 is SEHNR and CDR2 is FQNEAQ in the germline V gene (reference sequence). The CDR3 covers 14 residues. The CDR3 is CASSSQGSLGTQYF. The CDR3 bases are TGTGCCAGCAGCTCGCAGGGTTCCCTGGGGACCCAGTACTTC.

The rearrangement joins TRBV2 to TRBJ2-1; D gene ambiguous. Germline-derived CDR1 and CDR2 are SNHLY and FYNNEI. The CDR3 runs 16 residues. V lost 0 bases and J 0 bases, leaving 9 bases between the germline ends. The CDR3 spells CASSEASVPSYNEQFF. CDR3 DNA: TGTGCCAGCAGTGAAGCGTCGGTCCCCTCCTACAATGAGCAGTTCTTC.

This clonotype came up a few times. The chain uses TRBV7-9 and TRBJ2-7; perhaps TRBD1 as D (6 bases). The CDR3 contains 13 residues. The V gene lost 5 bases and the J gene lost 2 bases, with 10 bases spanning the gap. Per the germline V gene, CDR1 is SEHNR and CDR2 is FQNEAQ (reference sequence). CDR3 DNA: TGTGCCAGCAGCAACAGGGTGACCTACGAGCAGTACTTC. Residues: CASSNRVTYEQYF. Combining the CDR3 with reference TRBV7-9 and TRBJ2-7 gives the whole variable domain DTGVSQNPRHKITKRGQNVTFRCDPISEHNRLYWYRQTLGQGPEFLTYFQNEAQLEKSRLLSDRFSAERPKGSFSTLEIQRTEQGDSAMYLCASSNRVTYEQYFGPGTRLTVT.

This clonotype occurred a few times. DNA of the CDR3: TGTGCCAGCAGCTTTGGAAACTATGGCTACACCTTC. This encodes CASSFGNYGYTF. This chain joins TRBV7-9 and TRBJ1-2; D not resolved. V gave up 3 bases and J gave up 2 bases, with 4 bases separating them. Germline loops: CDR1 SEHNR, CDR2 FQNEAQ (reference sequence). The CDR3 is made up of 12 amino acids.

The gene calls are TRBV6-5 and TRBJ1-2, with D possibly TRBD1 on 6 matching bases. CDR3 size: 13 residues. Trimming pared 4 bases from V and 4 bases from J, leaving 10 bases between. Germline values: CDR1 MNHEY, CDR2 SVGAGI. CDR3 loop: CASSSGAGYGYTF. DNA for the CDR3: TGTGCCAGCAGTTCAGGGGCGGGCTATGGCTACACCTTC.

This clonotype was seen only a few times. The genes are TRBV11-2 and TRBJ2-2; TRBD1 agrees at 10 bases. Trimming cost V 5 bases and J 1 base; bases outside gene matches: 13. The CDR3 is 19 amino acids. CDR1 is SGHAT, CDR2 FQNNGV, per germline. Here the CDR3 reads CASSPDLTGGVGNTGELFF. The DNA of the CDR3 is TGTGCCAGCAGCCCTGACCTGACAGGGGGCGTGGGGAACACCGGGGAGCTGTTTTTT.